This T cell receptor (beta chain) came from a study of CD8 T cells in Susac syndrome (dated by TCRdb to about 2019). For the wider study: Among the Susac syndrome patients who were sequenced, clinically active disease was present in more than five and clinical remission was observed in roughly 8. At blood withdrawal, Susac syndrome patients were therapy-naive, treated with corticosteroids (with IVIg additionally given to some), or treated with IVIg alone. Whether CD8+ T cell activation and differentiation in Susac syndrome was antigen driven was tested using repertoire sequencing. Clonality of the CD8+ T cell repertoire was compared between about a dozen healthy donors, about 14 Susac syndrome patients and under 19 multiple sclerosis patients. Study-wide findings and limitations: In the total CD8+ and CD8+ TEMRA repertoires, roughly 15 and five Susac-specific public clones, respectively, were identified. The number of individuals in the TCR sequencing and HLA analysis was acknowledged as relatively small. CD8+ repertoires in Susac syndrome showed clonal expansion, which was highest in CD8+ TEMRA cells and was greater in clinically active patients than in remitting patients.

Details on this clonotype: Its cognate antigen has yet to be identified. Per-nucleotide qualities are absent, and no much larger clonotype sits a single base away.

High-throughput TCR beta sequencing profiled peripheral blood CD8+ and CD4+ T cells from healthy donors, Susac syndrome patients and multiple sclerosis patients. The Susac syndrome patients fulfilled recently defined diagnostic criteria for definite or probable disease. CD8+ TEMRA cells were enriched by FACS, while bulk CD8+ and CD4+ T cells were purified by magnetic negative isolation. Blood was drawn into EDTA tubes, processed within 24 hours, and PBMCs were isolated by density gradient centrifugation. PBMCs intended for TCR sequencing were frozen in liquid nitrogen and were later thawed in a 37 degrees C water bath. The sorted or isolated CD4+, CD8+ and CD8+ TEMRA cells reached a purity of at least 90%. Measured from the cysteine to the phenylalanine, the CDR3 is 12 residues long. Just CDR3 DNA is preserved here, 36 bases in frame from base 1. Reading the germline V gene gives CDR1 SQVTM and CDR2 ANQGSEA. The V and J ends are trimmed by 8 bases and 5 bases, leaving 15 bases between them.

RNA was extracted using the RNeasy kit, and roughly 0.5 to 1 ug of the RNA was reverse transcribed with random hexamers. The immunoSEQ multiplex PCR assay, covering 54 Vbeta and 13 Jbeta segments, was used to amplify TCR beta CDR3 regions. To correct PCR amplification bias, a synthetic template baseline was used for both primer optimization and computational correction. In the source study's methods: Reads were annotated to V, D and J genes according to IMGT and were analyzed with immunoSEQ Analyzer, with only productive sequences retained. Clonality was computed as one minus Shannon entropy normalized by log2 of the number of productive unique sequences. For each patient and control, public and private clones were evaluated within the 100 most prevalent clones. Clones were defined as Susac-specific when absent from the healthy and MS cohorts, from over 950 published viral clones and from other ImmuneACCESS disease sequences. Using fastp trimming at Q25 and MiXCR clonotype assembly, TCRdb reanalyzed the public sequencing data and kept in-frame beta chains. Records with the same CDR3 protein are collapsed into one entry carrying the most frequent genes and DNA. None of the V and J calls come from the authors' own analysis; TCRdb made them. This sample is represented by 120,000 or so distinct CDR3 sequences; around 94% of them were singletons. The top ten constitute about 0.28% of the sample.

The chain was built from TRBV29-1 and TRBJ1-1, with no confidently assigned D gene. This receptor was obtained from a human donor with Susac syndrome. Sequencing used CD8+ T cells from PBMCs. The sequenced DNA: TGCAGCTCCTGGACCTCAAGAACTGAAGCTTTCTTT. It translates as CSSWTSRTEAFF.